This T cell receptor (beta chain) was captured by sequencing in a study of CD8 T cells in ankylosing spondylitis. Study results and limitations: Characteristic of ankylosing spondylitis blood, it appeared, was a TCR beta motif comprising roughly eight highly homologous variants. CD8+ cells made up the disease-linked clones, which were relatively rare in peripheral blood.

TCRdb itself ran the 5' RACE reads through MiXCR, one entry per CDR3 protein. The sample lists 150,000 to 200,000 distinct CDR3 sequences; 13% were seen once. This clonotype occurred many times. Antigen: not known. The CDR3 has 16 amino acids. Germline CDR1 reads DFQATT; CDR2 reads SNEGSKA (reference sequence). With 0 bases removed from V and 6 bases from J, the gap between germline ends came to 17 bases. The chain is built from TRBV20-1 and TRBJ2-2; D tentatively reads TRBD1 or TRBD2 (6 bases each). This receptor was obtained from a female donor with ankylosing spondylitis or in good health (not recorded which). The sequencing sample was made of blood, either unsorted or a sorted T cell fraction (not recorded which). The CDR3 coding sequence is TGCAGTGCTAGAGACCCTAGCGCCCAGGGGCCCGGGGAGCTGTTTTTT. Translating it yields CSARDPSAQGPGELFF.